One sample yielded the 11 T cell receptor beta chains listed below, sequenced in a study of shared clonotypes between healthy human individuals. Only in-frame clones appear in the TCRdb table, and some are missing; sequencing was by immunoSEQ multiplex PCR. The sample carries about 580,000 clones, roughly 98% recorded once. The naive CD8 fraction comprised CD45RO-negative cells positively selected for CCR7 and excluded terminally differentiated effector memory CD45RA+ cells. Sequencing was carried out using naive CD8+ T cells sorted from blood. These receptor sequences come from a man younger than 45 in good health.

The V gene is TRBV7-9, the J gene TRBJ2-1; D ambiguous. Trimming left V 5 bases short and J 3 bases short, with 14 bases between. This CDR3 is 15 amino acids long. CDR1 is SEHNR, CDR2 FQNEAQ, per germline (reference sequence). CDR3 protein: CASSPLGVGYNEQFF. CDR3 nucleotide sequence: TGTGCCAGCAGCCCTCTAGGCGTTGGCTACAATGAGCAGTTCTTC.

The chain couples TRBV25-1 to TRBJ2-7, with D possibly being TRBD1 (5 bases). V was shortened by 3 bases and J by 2 bases, with 11 bases between the two germline ends. Germline CDR1 MGHDK, CDR2 SYGVNS. This CDR3 spans 14 amino acids. CDR3 loop: CASSDRVGTYEQYF. CDR3 nucleotides: TGTGCCAGCAGTGACAGGGTTGGTACCTACGAGCAGTACTTC.

As for this clone: This sample also contains other DNA sequences that code for the same CDR3. This chain joins TRBV19 and TRBJ2-7, with 12 nucleotides matching TRBD2. CDR1 is LNHDA and CDR2 is SQIVND in the germline V gene (reference sequence). The CDR3 length is 14 residues. V was clipped by 6 bases and J by 4 bases; unmatched bases: 4. This chain's CDR3 is CASSPGTSGYEQYF. In DNA, the CDR3 is TGTGCCAGTAGCCCCGGGACTAGCGGGTACGAGCAGTACTTC.

The count of this clone is one. The chain is built from TRBV11-2 and TRBJ2-7, with TRBD2 identical over 8 bases. The ends lost 4 bases at V and 2 bases at J; junction bases unmatched: 10. This CDR3 is built from 16 residues. CDR1 SGHAT and CDR2 FQNNGV come from the germline V gene. CDR3 in DNA: TGTGCCAGCAGCTCACGAGGGGGGACTAGTACCTACGAGCAGTACTTC. This gives the protein CASSSRGGTSTYEQYF.

This sequence joins TRBV7-9 and TRBJ1-4; D remains unclear. V was shortened by 6 bases and J by 5 bases, with 4 bases between the two germline ends. The CDR3 sequence is 11 residues long. The germline V gene encodes CDR1 SEHNR and CDR2 FQNEAQ (reference sequence). CDR3 protein: CASRGNEKLFF. CDR3 in DNA: TGTGCCAGCAGAGGGAATGAAAAACTGTTTTTT.

The chain is built from TRBV7-2 and TRBJ1-5; 8 nucleotides match TRBD1. This CDR3 contains 14 residues. Germline CDR1 and CDR2: SGHTA and FQGNSA. V gave up 5 bases and J gave up 7 bases; unmatched junction bases: 7. DNA of the CDR3: TGTGCCAGCAGCGACCGACAGGGGCTCCAGCCCCAGCATTTT. Amino acid sequence: CASSDRQGLQPQHF. The entire variable domain, with the rest obtained from reference TRBV7-2 and TRBJ1-5, is as follows: GAGVSQSPSNKVTEKGKDVELRCDPISGHTALYWYRQSLGQGLEFLIYFQGNSAPDKSGLPSDRFSAERTGGSVSTLTIQRTQQEDSAVYLCASSDRQGLQPQHFGDGTRLSIL.

V is TRBV15 and J is TRBJ2-7, with D perhaps TRBD2 (5 bases). V was pared by 1 base and J by 0 bases, with 10 bases between. The length of the CDR3 is 15 residues. The germline V gene encodes CDR1 LNHNV and CDR2 YYDKDF (reference sequence). CDR3 protein: CATSRAERSSYEQYF. The CDR3 nucleotides read TGTGCCACCAGCAGAGCGGAGCGGAGCTCCTACGAGCAGTACTTC.

As to this clone: The junction departs from the called germline gene at one end, perhaps through a read error. The CDR3 bases are TGTGCCAGCATGTCCGAGGGAGGGCCGGACTTC. This translates into CASMSEGGPDF. The rearrangement uses TRBV7-9 and TRBJ2-7, with TRBD2 identical over 7 bases. This CDR3 spans 11 amino acids. Germline values: CDR1 SEHNR, CDR2 FQNEAQ (reference sequence).

The chain combines TRBV7-9 with TRBJ2-7; D is unresolved. Germline values: CDR1 SEHNR, CDR2 FQNEAQ (reference sequence). V was cut by 7 bases and J by 7 bases, with 14 bases left in between. The CDR3 runs to 12 residues. The CDR3 reads CASTLAASEQYF. In DNA form, the CDR3 reads TGTGCCAGCACCCTTGCGGCGTCTGAGCAGTACTTC.

J is TRBJ2-3 and V is TRBV11-2, with 7 bases lining up with TRBD2. CDR1 SGHAT and CDR2 FQNNGV come from the germline V gene. This CDR3 spans 16 amino acids. V trimming: 2 bases; J trimming: 1 base; junction bases outside the gene matches: 6. The CDR3 loop is CASSLPGLAGTDTQYF. The CDR3 nucleotides are TGTGCCAGCAGCTTACCTGGGCTAGCGGGCACAGATACGCAGTATTTT.

The sample holds one count of this clone. The CDR3 DNA sequence: TGTGCCAGCAGCTTAGGGCACCCAGAAAAACTGTTTTTT. Protein: CASSLGHPEKLFF. The chain uses TRBV13 and TRBJ1-4, with no clear D. The germline V gene has CDR1 PRHDT and CDR2 FYEKMQ (reference sequence). The V end was cut by 0 bases, the J end by 8 bases, with 7 bases between. CDR3 size: 13 residues.